A selection of T cell receptor beta chains follows, all from one sample in a study of blood T cells in healthy people across ages. TCRdb reanalysed the 5' RACE reads using MiXCR and keeps one entry per CDR3 protein. The repertoire holds 1.5 million to 2 million distinct CDR3 sequences, with around half as singletons. The sequenced material came from blood. The receptors derive from a woman aged 40 to 50 in good health. CDR3s include the opening cysteine and the closing phenylalanine or tryptophan. A D gene is named only where the DNA matches it firmly. Clone size is shown for a subset of rows, as once, few, many or a class of expanded clone.

d_gene	abundance	v_gene	j_gene	CDR3aa	CDR3nt
.	.	TRBV4-3	TRBJ2-4	CASSQDAALAKNIQYF	TGCGCCAGCAGCCAAGATGCAGCTCTAGCCAAAAACATTCAGTACTTC
TRBD2	.	TRBV10-3	TRBJ2-1	CATRLAGVSGAYNEQFF	TGTGCCACCCGACTAGCGGGGGTCTCTGGCGCCTACAATGAGCAGTTCTTC
.	once	TRBV28	TRBJ2-7	CASSQDRRGIYEQYF	TGTGCCAGCAGTCAAGACAGGAGGGGAATCTACGAGCAGTACTTC
.	.	TRBV12-3/TRBV12-4	TRBJ2-1	CASRPGGASSYNEQFF	TGTGCCAGCAGACCCGGTGGGGCGAGCTCCTACAATGAGCAGTTCTTC
TRBD2	.	TRBV28	TRBJ2-7	CASSFHPGGTSGGRSSYEQYF	TGTGCCAGCAGTTTTCACCCGGGAGGGACTAGCGGGGGGAGAAGCTCCTACGAGCAGTACTTC
TRBD1	.	TRBV6-1	TRBJ2-6	CASSASGQRKSGANVLTF	TGTGCCAGCAGTGCATCGGGACAGAGGAAATCTGGGGCCAACGTCCTGACTTTC
TRBD1	few	TRBV7-2	TRBJ1-5	CASSYGTATYSNQPQHF	TGTGCCAGCAGTTACGGGACAGCGACGTATAGCAATCAGCCCCAGCATTTT
.	.	TRBV5-6	TRBJ2-7	CASSNRQVWGSYEQYF	TGTGCCAGCAGCAATCGACAGGTCTGGGGGTCCTACGAGCAGTACTTC
.	.	TRBV28	TRBJ2-6	CASSFGQPSGANVLTF	TGTGCCAGCAGTTTTGGACAGCCCTCTGGGGCCAACGTCCTGACTTTC
TRBD2	.	TRBV6-2/TRBV6-3	TRBJ2-7	CASTPPGLGLAGYEQYF	TGTGCCAGCACTCCTCCGGGACTCGGACTAGCGGGCTACGAGCAGTACTTC
TRBD1	.	TRBV29-1	TRBJ1-5	CSVGTGANQPQHF	TGCAGCGTTGGGACAGGAGCCAATCAGCCCCAGCATTTT
TRBD1	.	TRBV20-1	TRBJ1-2	CSANRGSYYGYTF	TGCAGTGCTAACAGGGGGTCCTACTATGGCTACACCTTC
TRBD1	.	TRBV5-5	TRBJ2-3	CASSWTGKSPDTQYF	TGTGCCAGCAGCTGGACAGGGAAATCCCCAGATACGCAGTATTTT
.	.	TRBV19	TRBJ1-2	CASILYGYTF	TGTGCCAGTATCTTATATGGCTACACCTTC
TRBD1	.	TRBV20-1	TRBJ1-6	CSASAQGVGRPLHF	TGCAGTGCTAGCGCACAGGGGGTGGGGCGGCCCCTCCACTTT